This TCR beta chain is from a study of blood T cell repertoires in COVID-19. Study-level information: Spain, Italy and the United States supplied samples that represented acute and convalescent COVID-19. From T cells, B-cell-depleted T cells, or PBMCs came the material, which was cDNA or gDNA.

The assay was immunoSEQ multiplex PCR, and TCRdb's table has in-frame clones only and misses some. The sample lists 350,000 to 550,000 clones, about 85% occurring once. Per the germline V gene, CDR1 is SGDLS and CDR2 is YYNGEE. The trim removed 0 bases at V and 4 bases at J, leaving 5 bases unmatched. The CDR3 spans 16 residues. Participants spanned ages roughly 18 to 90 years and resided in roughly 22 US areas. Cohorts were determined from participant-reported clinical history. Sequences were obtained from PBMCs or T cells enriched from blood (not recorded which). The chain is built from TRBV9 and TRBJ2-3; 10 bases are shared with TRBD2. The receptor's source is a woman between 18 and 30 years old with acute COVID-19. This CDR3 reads CASSVERGGQSDTQYF. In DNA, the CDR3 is TGTGCCAGCAGCGTAGAGCGGGGGGGCCAATCAGATACGCAGTATTTT.